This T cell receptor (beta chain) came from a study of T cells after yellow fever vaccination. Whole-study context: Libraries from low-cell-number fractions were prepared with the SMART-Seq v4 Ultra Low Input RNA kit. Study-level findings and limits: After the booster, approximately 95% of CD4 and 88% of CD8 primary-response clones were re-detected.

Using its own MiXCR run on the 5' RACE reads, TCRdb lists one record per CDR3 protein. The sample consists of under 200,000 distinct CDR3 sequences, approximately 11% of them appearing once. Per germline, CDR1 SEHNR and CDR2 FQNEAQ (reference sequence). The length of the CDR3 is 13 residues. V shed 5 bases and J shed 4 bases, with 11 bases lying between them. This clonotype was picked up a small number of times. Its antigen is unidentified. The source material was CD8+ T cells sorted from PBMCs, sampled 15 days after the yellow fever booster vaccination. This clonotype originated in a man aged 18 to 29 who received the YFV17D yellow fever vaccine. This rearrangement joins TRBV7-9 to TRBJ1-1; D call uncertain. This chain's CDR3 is CASSPPLGTEAFF. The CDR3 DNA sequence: TGTGCCAGCAGCCCTCCGTTGGGCACTGAAGCTTTCTTT.